Presented here are 29 T cell receptor beta chains from one specimen sequenced in a study of shared clonotypes between healthy human individuals. Profiled with immunoSEQ multiplex PCR; TCRdb holds only in-frame clones, not every one. The table records approximately 350,000 clones, approximately 74% of them present only once. What was sequenced was memory CD4+ T cells sorted from blood. Subset described: CD45RA-negative fraction. Receptor source: a man younger than 45 in good health.

The chain combines TRBV29-1 with TRBJ2-3; 10 positions agree with TRBD1. The J segment lost 5 bases and the V segment lost 8 bases, leaving 10 bases of the junction unmatched. Germline V gives CDR1 SQVTM, CDR2 ANQGSEA. The CDR3 covers 14 residues. In DNA form, the CDR3 reads TGCAGCTCGACCGGGACAGGGGTTGGAGATACGCAGTATTTT. Protein: CSSTGTGVGDTQYF.

The chain couples TRBV2 to TRBJ1-5; the D gene is possibly TRBD1 (5 bases). Per the germline V gene, CDR1 is SNHLY and CDR2 is FYNNEI. The CDR3 covers 13 residues. Trimming removed 5 bases from V and 6 bases from J, with 11 bases in between. This chain's CDR3 is CASSRQHGQPQHF. CDR3 coding DNA: TGTGCCAGCAGTCGACAGCATGGTCAGCCCCAGCATTTT.

This rearrangement joins TRBV2 to TRBJ2-1, with D possibly called TRBD1 or TRBD2 (5 bases each). Trimming pared 2 bases from V and 6 bases from J, leaving 14 bases between. The CDR3 contains 15 residues. Looked up from germline, CDR1 is SNHLY and CDR2 is FYNNEI. The CDR3 region is CASSELRGELNEQFF. CDR3 nucleotide sequence: TGTGCCAGCAGTGAACTCAGAGGGGAACTCAATGAGCAGTTCTTC.

V usage is TRBV9 and J usage is TRBJ1-4; possibly TRBD1 for D (5 bases). Per the germline V gene, CDR1 is SGDLS and CDR2 is YYNGEE. Trimming took 0 bases from V and 11 from J, leaving 14 bases between them. The CDR3 totals 14 residues. As DNA, the CDR3 is TGTGCCAGCAGCGTAGGAGGGGAAATGACGAAACTGTTTTTT. This sequence encodes CASSVGGEMTKLFF.

The chain joins TRBV4-2 to TRBJ2-7, with 8 bases aligning to TRBD2. J lost 1 base, V lost 4 bases, and 6 bases had no gene match. This CDR3 has 15 amino acids. Germline CDR1 reads LGHNA; CDR2 reads YNFKEQ. CDR3 sequence (DNA): TGTGCCAGCAGCCCTAACCAGCGGGGGTCCTACGAGCAGTACTTC. Amino acid sequence: CASSPNQRGSYEQYF.

The chain uses TRBV7-2 and TRBJ2-2; TRBD2 agrees at 13 bases. V trimming: 4 bases; J trimming: 8 bases; junction bases outside the gene matches: 7. Germline lookup yields CDR1 SGHTA and CDR2 FQGNSA. This CDR3 is 16 amino acids long. For the CDR3, the DNA is TGTGCCAGCAGCTCCCGGCGGACTAGCGGGAGAGGGGAGCTGTTTTTT. Translating it yields CASSSRRTSGRGELFF.

The CDR3 sequence is CASSLGGRFNQPQHF. CDR3 coding DNA: TGTGCCAGCAGCTTAGGGGGCAGATTCAATCAGCCCCAGCATTTT. This sequence joins TRBV7-8 and TRBJ1-5, with D possibly TRBD1 on 5 matching bases. Germline CDR1 reads SGHVS; CDR2 reads FQNEAQ. The CDR3 loop spans 15 amino acids. The germline V and J ends were trimmed by 1 base and 3 bases, with 10 bases remaining between them.

The V and J genes are TRBV7-9 and TRBJ1-2, with TRBD1 as a possible D gene (5 bases). This CDR3 is 13 amino acids long. Germline V lookup: CDR1 SEHNR, CDR2 FQNEAQ (reference sequence). Trimming took off 2 bases at V and 6 bases at J, with 10 bases between the two ends. The CDR3 bases are TGTGCCAGCAGCTTATCCAGGGTTCATGGCTACACCTTC. This gives the protein CASSLSRVHGYTF. The variable domain in full, completed from reference TRBV7-9 and TRBJ1-2, reads DTGVSQNPRHKITKRGQNVTFRCDPISEHNRLYWYRQTLGQGPEFLTYFQNEAQLEKSRLLSDRFSAERPKGSFSTLEIQRTEQGDSAMYLCASSLSRVHGYTFGSGTRLTVV.

The V call is TRBV5-1, the J call TRBJ2-1; tentatively, D is TRBD1 or TRBD2 (5 bases each). Trimming pared 2 bases from V and 5 bases from J, leaving 11 bases between. The germline V gene has CDR1 SGHRS and CDR2 YFSETQ. This CDR3 is built from 14 residues. CDR3 nucleotides: TGCGCCAGCAGCTTCCGGGACCGAAACAATGAGCAGTTCTTC. Its protein is CASSFRDRNNEQFF.

The J gene is TRBJ2-1, the V gene TRBV6-1, with 7 bases matching TRBD2. The germline V gene has CDR1 MNHNS and CDR2 SASEGT. Trimming took 8 bases from V and 0 from J; bases not matched to a gene: 7. The CDR3 spans 15 residues. The CDR3 nucleotides read TGTGCCAGCGGGAAGACTAGCACCTCCTACAATGAGCAGTTCTTC. Its protein is CASGKTSTSYNEQFF.

This clone was picked up a small number of times. In nucleotides, the CDR3 is TGCGCCAGCAGCTTGGATCTAGCGGATACGCAGTATTTT. It translates to CASSLDLADTQYF. The J gene is TRBJ2-3, the V gene TRBV5-1; TRBD2 might be the D (6 bases). CDR3 length: 13 amino acids. V lost 0 bases to trimming and J lost 6 bases, with 8 bases between them. From germline, CDR1 is SGHRS and CDR2 YFSETQ.

A single count supports this clone. The chain joins TRBV5-3 to TRBJ2-1; possibly TRBD1 or TRBD2 for D (5 bases each). TRBV5-3 is placed among ORFs of uncertain function. The CDR3 covers 16 residues. The V gene lost 6 bases and the J gene lost 0 bases, with 16 bases spanning the gap. CDR3 coding DNA: TGTGCCAGAACCAGCCTTAGCGACAGCTCCTACAATGAGCAGTTCTTC. Protein product: CARTSLSDSSYNEQFF.

The chain joins TRBV4-1 to TRBJ2-3; D is possibly TRBD2 (6 bases). V lost 0 bases, J lost 8 bases, and 12 bases lay in between. CDR1 MGHRA and CDR2 YSYEKL come from the germline V gene. The CDR3 totals 14 residues. The CDR3 reads CASSQEGTGGTQYF. The CDR3 DNA follows: TGCGCCAGCAGCCAAGAAGGGACCGGGGGTACGCAGTATTTT.

J is TRBJ2-3 and V is TRBV9; no definite D call. This CDR3 is built from 14 residues. Trimming cost V 0 bases and J 1 base, with 6 bases left between them. The V gene's germline CDR1 is SGDLS and CDR2 YYNGEE. CDR3 DNA: TGTGCCAGCAGCGTAGCTCAGGGCACAGATACGCAGTATTTT. This encodes CASSVAQGTDTQYF.

The chain combines TRBV7-2 with TRBJ2-4; 9 bases fit TRBD1. Germline trimming cut 5 bases from V and 1 base from J; bases unmatched to any gene: 9. The germline gives CDR1 SGHTA, CDR2 FQGNSA. CDR3 size: 17 residues. The DNA for the CDR3 is TGTGCCAGCAGCCCGGAGGGACAGGGTTGGGCCAAAAACATTCAGTACTTC. Encoded protein: CASSPEGQGWAKNIQYF.

The CDR3 nucleotides are TGTGCCAGCTCTAAGGGACGGAAAGAGACCCAGTACTTC. Its translation is CASSKGRKETQYF. This chain links TRBV14 with TRBJ2-5, with D perhaps being TRBD1 or TRBD2 (5 bases each). The CDR3 contains 13 residues. CDR1 is SGHDN and CDR2 is FVKESK in the germline V gene. Trimming removed 8 bases at V and 3 bases at J, with 13 bases between. The full variable domain, rest sourced from reference TRBV14 and TRBJ2-5, is EAGVTQFPSHSVIEKGQTVTLRCDPISGHDNLYWYRRVMGKEIKFLLHFVKESKQDESGMPNNRFLAERTGGTYSTLKVQPAELEDSGVYFCASSKGRKETQYFGPGTRLLVL.

V gene TRBV6-4 combines with J gene TRBJ1-5; D not resolved. Germline V gene sequence: CDR1 MRHNA, CDR2 SNTAGT. This CDR3 contains 13 residues. The V end lost 5 bases, the J end lost 6 bases, and 11 bases lay between the germline ends. CDR3 nucleotide sequence: TGTGCCAGCAGTTCTGGGTTGGGTCAGCCCCAGCATTTT. It codes for CASSSGLGQPQHF.

This chain links TRBV7-2 with TRBJ2-7; 10 bases align to TRBD2. With V trimmed by 0 bases and J by 5 bases, 4 bases remained unmatched. Germline lookup yields CDR1 SGHTA and CDR2 FQGNSA. The CDR3 is made up of 15 amino acids. DNA for the CDR3: TGTGCCAGCAGCTTAGCACTAGCGGGATACGACGAGCAGTACTTC. It encodes CASSLALAGYDEQYF.

The genes are TRBV29-1 and TRBJ2-3, with 7 bases aligning to TRBD2. With 3 bases clipped from V and 1 base from J, the junction kept 7 bases outside the gene matches. The CDR3 covers 15 residues. The V gene's germline CDR1 is SQVTM and CDR2 ANQGSEA. CDR3 bases: TGCAGCGTTGACCGGGGCGGGAGTGGCACAGATACGCAGTATTTT. Translating it yields CSVDRGGSGTDTQYF.

The chain couples TRBV9 to TRBJ2-5; D uncertain. Germline V lookup: CDR1 SGDLS, CDR2 YYNGEE. V was cut by 3 bases and J by 2 bases, with 8 bases left in between. CDR3 length: 13 amino acids. In DNA form, the CDR3 reads TGTGCCAGCAGCGCCACGAATCAAGAGACCCAGTACTTC. Its translation is CASSATNQETQYF.

This clone has a count of ten or more. J is TRBJ2-5 and V is TRBV9; the match to TRBD2 covers 9 bases. J lost 3 bases, V lost 0 bases, and 6 bases had no gene match. This CDR3 has 16 amino acids. From germline, CDR1 is SGDLS and CDR2 YYNGEE. The CDR3 spells CASSVDASGIKETQYF. The DNA for the CDR3 is TGTGCCAGCAGCGTAGATGCTAGCGGGATTAAAGAGACCCAGTACTTC.

In this sample, this clone turned up a few times. The V and J genes are TRBV11-2 and TRBJ2-5, with 7 bases that match TRBD2. This CDR3 region has 16 residues. The J segment lost 4 bases and the V segment lost 5 bases, leaving 13 bases of the junction unmatched. CDR1 is SGHAT and CDR2 is FQNNGV in the germline V gene. The CDR3 here is CASSPSLRLAAETQYF. In DNA form, the CDR3 reads TGTGCCAGCAGCCCCTCCCTCCGACTAGCAGCAGAGACCCAGTACTTC.

This rearrangement joins TRBV18 to TRBJ1-1; no definite D call. The CDR3 contains 13 residues. Trimming stripped 3 bases from V and 1 base from J, with 6 bases between. Germline V lookup: CDR1 KGHSH, CDR2 LQKENI. CDR3 DNA: TGTGCCAGCTCACCGATCGAGAACACTGAAGCTTTCTTT. Its protein is CASSPIENTEAFF.

The chain has TRBV18 and TRBJ2-7; D is perhaps TRBD2 (6 bases). Trimming took off 3 bases at V and 3 bases at J, with 21 bases between the two ends. This CDR3 comprises 17 residues. CDR1 and CDR2 (germline): KGHSH, LQKENI. This CDR3 is CASSPSHAGLLGYEQYF. DNA of the CDR3: TGTGCCAGCTCACCGAGCCACGCGGGGCTATTGGGCTACGAGCAGTACTTC.

This clone was counted between two and nine times. The chain carries TRBV28 and TRBJ1-3, with TRBD1 matching over 11 bases. The trim removed 4 bases at V and 6 bases at J, leaving 5 bases unmatched. The CDR3 length is 15 residues. Germline V gives CDR1 MDHEN, CDR2 SYDVKM. DNA of the CDR3: TGTGCCAGCAGTTGGACAGGGGGCGATGTAAACACCATATATTTT. Protein product: CASSWTGGDVNTIYF.

The chain recombines TRBV2 with TRBJ2-3, with 13 nucleotides matching TRBD2. V lost 5 bases, J lost 0 bases, and 8 bases stayed unmatched. Germline CDR1 is SNHLY and CDR2 is FYNNEI. The CDR3 covers 18 residues. CDR3: CASSMLRTSGGSTDTQYF. The CDR3 DNA reads as TGTGCCAGCAGTATGCTTAGGACTAGCGGGGGTAGCACAGATACGCAGTATTTT.

The chain carries TRBV6-1 and TRBJ2-7, with TRBD2 matching 13 bases. Germline-derived CDR1 and CDR2 are MNHNS and SASEGT. The CDR3 is made up of 18 amino acids. After removal of 1 base from V and 2 bases from J, the junction contained 8 bases not matched to a gene. The DNA for the CDR3 is TGTGCCAGCAGTGAAGGACTAGCGGGAGGAAGAGCTACCTACGAGCAGTACTTC. As protein: CASSEGLAGGRATYEQYF.

The chain has TRBV28 and TRBJ2-5; D may be TRBD2 (5 bases). CDR1 MDHEN and CDR2 SYDVKM come from the germline V gene. The CDR3 loop spans 14 amino acids. Trimming shortened V by 10 bases and J by 4 bases, and 19 bases separated the two germline ends. This CDR3 reads CATADPGVRETQYF. For the CDR3, the DNA is TGTGCCACCGCGGACCCCGGGGTGAGAGAGACCCAGTACTTC.

The gene calls are TRBV6-5 and TRBJ2-2, with 9 bases fitting TRBD1. J lost 6 bases, V lost 5 bases, and 7 bases had no gene match. Germline values: CDR1 MNHEY, CDR2 SVGAGI. The CDR3 length is 15 residues. CDR3 coding DNA: TGTGCCAGCAGTGGTGACAGGGGGGGACCCGGGGAGCTGTTTTTT. Encoded protein: CASSGDRGGPGELFF.